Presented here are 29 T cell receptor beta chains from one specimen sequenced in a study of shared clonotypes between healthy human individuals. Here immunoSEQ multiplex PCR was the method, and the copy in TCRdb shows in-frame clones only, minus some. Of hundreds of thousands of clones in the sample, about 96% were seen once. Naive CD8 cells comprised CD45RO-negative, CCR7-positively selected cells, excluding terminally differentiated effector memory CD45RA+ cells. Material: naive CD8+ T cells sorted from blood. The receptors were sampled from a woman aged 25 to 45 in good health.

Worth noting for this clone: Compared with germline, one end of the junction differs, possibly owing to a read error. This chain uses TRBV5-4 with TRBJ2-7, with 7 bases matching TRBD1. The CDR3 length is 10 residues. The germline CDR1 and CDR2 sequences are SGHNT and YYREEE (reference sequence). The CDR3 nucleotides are TGTGCCAGCAACCTCGGGACAGACTTCTTC. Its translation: CASNLGTDFF.

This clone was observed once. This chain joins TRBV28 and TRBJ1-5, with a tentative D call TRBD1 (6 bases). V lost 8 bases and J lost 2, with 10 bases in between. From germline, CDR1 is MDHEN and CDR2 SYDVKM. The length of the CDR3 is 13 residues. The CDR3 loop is CASAWTGNQPQHF. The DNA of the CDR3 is TGTGCCAGCGCGTGGACAGGCAATCAGCCCCAGCATTTT.

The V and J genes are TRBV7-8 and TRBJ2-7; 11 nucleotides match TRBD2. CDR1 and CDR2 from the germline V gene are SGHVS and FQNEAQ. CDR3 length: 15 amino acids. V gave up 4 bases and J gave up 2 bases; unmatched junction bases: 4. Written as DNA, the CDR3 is TGTGCCAGCAGCTCGACTAGCGGGACGCCCTACGAGCAGTACTTC. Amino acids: CASSSTSGTPYEQYF.

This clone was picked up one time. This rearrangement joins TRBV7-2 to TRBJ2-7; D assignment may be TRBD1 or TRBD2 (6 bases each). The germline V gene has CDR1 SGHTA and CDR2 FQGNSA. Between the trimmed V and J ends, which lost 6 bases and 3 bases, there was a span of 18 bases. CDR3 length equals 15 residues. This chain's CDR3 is CASSFEGGSYYEQYF. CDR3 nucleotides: TGTGCCAGCAGTTTTGAGGGGGGCTCGTACTACGAGCAGTACTTC.

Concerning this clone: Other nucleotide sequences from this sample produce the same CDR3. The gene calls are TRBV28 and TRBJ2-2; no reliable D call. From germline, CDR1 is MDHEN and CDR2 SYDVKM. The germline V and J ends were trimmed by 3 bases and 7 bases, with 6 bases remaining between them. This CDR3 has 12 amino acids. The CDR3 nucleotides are TGTGCCAGCAGTTTGTTTGGCGGGGAGCTGTTTTTT. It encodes CASSLFGGELFF.

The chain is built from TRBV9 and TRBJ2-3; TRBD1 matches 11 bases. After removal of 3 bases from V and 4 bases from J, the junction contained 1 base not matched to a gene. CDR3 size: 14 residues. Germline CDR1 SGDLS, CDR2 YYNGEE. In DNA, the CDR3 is TGTGCCAGCAGCGAGGGACAGGGGGCAGATACGCAGTATTTT. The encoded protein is CASSEGQGADTQYF.

The CDR3 DNA follows: TGTGCCAGTAGAAATCCGGGGACCTACGAGCAGTACTTC. Translating it yields CASRNPGTYEQYF. The chain employs TRBV19 and TRBJ2-7, with D possibly matching TRBD2 (5 bases). Trimming took 6 bases from V and 2 from J, leaving 11 bases between them. Per the germline V gene, CDR1 is LNHDA and CDR2 is SQIVND (reference sequence). This CDR3 region has 13 residues. The full variable domain, rest sourced from reference TRBV19 and TRBJ2-7, is DGGITQSPKYLFRKEGQNVTLSCEQNLNHDAMYWYRQDPGQGLRLIYYSQIVNDFQKGDIAEGYSVSREKKESFPLTVTSAQKNPTAFYLCASRNPGTYEQYFGPGTRLTVT.

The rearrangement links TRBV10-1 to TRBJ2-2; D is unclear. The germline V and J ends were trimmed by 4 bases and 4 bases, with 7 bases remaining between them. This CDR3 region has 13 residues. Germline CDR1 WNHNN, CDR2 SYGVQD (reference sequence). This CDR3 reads CASSVKSTGELFF. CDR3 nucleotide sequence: TGCGCCAGCAGTGTAAAAAGCACCGGGGAGCTGTTTTTT.

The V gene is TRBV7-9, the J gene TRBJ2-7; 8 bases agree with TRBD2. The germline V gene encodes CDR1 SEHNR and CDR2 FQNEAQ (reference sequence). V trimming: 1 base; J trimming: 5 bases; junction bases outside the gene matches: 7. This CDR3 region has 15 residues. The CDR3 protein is CASSLGTGAGDEQYF. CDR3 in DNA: TGTGCCAGCAGCTTAGGAACGGGAGCGGGGGACGAGCAGTACTTC.

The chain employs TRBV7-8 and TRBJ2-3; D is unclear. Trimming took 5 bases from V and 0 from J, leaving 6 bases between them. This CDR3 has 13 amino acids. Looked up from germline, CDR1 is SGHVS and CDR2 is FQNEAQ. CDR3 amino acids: CASSPPSTDTQYF. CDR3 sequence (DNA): TGTGCCAGCAGCCCTCCTAGCACAGATACGCAGTATTTT.

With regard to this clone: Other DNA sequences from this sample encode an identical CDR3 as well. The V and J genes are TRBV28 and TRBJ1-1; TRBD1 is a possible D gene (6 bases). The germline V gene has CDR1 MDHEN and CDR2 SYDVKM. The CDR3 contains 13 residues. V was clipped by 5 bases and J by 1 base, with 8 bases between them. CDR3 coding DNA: TGTGCCAGCAGTCTACAGGGGAACACTGAAGCTTTCTTT. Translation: CASSLQGNTEAFF.

The CDR3 bases are TGTGCCAGCAGCCCGGGACTGGATGCACTCGGCACAGATACGCAGTATTTT. Translation gives CASSPGLDALGTDTQYF. This rearrangement joins TRBV5-6 to TRBJ2-3, with a weak D call TRBD2 (6 bases). This CDR3 is built from 17 residues. V was trimmed by 4 bases and J by 1 base, leaving 19 bases between them. Germline lookup yields CDR1 SGHDT and CDR2 YYEEEE.

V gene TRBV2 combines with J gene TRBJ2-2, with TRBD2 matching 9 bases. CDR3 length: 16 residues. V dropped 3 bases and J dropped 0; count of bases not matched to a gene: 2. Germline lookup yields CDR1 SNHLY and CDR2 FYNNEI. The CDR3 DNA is TGTGCCAGCAGTGATGGCGGGAGGGCGAACACCGGGGAGCTGTTTTTT. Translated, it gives CASSDGGRANTGELFF.

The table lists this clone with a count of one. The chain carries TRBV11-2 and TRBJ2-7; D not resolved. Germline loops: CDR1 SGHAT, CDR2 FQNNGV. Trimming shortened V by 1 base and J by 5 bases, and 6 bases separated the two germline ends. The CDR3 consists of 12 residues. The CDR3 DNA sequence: TGTGCCAGCAGCTTAGTTTACCACGAGCAGTACTTC. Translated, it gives CASSLVYHEQYF.

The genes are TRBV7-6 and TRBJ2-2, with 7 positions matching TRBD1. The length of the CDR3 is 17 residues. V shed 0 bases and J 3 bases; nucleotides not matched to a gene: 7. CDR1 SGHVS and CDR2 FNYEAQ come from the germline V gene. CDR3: CASSLAFSQGYTGELFF. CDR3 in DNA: TGTGCCAGCAGCTTAGCGTTTTCACAGGGGTACACCGGGGAGCTGTTTTTT.

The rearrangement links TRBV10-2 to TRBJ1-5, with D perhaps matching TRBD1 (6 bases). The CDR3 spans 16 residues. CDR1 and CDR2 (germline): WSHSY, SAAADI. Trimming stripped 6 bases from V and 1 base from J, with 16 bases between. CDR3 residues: CASRKDEGGSNQPQHF. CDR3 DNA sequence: TGCGCCAGCAGAAAAGACGAGGGGGGGAGCAATCAGCCCCAGCATTTT.

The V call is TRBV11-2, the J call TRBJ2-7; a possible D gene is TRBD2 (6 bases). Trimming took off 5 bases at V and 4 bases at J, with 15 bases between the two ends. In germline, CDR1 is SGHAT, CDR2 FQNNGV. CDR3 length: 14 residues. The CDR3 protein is CASSVGGPGYEQYF. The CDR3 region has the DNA TGTGCCAGCAGCGTTGGAGGGCCCGGATACGAGCAGTACTTC.

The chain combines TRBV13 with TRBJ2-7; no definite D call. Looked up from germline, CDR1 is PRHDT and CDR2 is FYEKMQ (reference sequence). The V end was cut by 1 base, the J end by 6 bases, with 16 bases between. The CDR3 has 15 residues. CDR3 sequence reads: CASSLDLIVGGEQYF. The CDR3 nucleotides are TGTGCCAGCAGCTTAGACTTAATTGTGGGTGGCGAGCAGTACTTC.

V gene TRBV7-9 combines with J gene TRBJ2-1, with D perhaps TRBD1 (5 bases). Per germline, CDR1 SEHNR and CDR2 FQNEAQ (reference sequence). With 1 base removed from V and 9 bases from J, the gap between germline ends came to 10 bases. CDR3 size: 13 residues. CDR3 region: CASSLDRLFEQFF. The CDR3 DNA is TGTGCCAGCAGCTTAGACAGGCTATTTGAGCAGTTCTTC.

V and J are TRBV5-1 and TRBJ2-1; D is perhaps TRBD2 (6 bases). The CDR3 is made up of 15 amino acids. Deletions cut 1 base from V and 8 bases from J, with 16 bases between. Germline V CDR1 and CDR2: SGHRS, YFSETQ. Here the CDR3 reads CASSLTAAQRDEQFF. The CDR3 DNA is TGCGCCAGCAGCTTGACAGCGGCCCAGCGGGATGAGCAGTTCTTC. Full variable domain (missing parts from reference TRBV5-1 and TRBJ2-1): KAGVTQTPRYLIKTRGQQVTLSCSPISGHRSVSWYQQTPGQGLQFLFEYFSETQRNKGNFPGRFSGRQFSNSRSEMNVSTLELGDSALYLCASSLTAAQRDEQFFGPGTRLTVL.

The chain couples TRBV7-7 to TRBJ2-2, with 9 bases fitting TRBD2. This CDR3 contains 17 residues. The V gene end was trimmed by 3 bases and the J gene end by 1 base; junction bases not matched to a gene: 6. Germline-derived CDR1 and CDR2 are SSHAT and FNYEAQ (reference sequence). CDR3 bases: TGTGCCAGCAGCTTCCGACTAGCGGTCAAGAACACCGGGGAGCTGTTTTTT. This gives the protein CASSFRLAVKNTGELFF.

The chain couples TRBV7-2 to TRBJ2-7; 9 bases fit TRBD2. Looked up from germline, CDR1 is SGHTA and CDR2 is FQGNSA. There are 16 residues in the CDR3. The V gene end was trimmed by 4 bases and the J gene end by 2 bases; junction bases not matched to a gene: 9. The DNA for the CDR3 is TGTGCCAGCAGCTGGGCGACTAGCGGCCCCACCTACGAGCAGTACTTC. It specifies CASSWATSGPTYEQYF.

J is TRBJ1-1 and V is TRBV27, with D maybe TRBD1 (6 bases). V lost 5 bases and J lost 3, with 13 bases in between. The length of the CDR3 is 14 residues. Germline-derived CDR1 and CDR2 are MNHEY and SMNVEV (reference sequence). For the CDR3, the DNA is TGTGCCAGCAGTCTACAGGGAGATTACACTGAAGCTTTCTTT. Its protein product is CASSLQGDYTEAFF.

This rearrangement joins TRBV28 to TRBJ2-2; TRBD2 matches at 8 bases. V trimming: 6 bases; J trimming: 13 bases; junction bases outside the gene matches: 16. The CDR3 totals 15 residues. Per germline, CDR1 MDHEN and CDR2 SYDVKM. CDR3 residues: CASRTGLVGKRWLFF. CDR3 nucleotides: TGTGCCAGCAGAACGGGACTAGTGGGGAAAAGATGGCTGTTTTTT.

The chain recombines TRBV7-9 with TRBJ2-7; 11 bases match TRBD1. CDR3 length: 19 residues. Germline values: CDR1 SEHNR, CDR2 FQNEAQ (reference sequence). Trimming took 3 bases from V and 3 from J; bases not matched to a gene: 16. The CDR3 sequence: CASSFPGTGGNNPHYEQYF. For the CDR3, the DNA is TGTGCCAGCAGCTTCCCCGGGACAGGGGGTAACAATCCCCACTACGAGCAGTACTTC.

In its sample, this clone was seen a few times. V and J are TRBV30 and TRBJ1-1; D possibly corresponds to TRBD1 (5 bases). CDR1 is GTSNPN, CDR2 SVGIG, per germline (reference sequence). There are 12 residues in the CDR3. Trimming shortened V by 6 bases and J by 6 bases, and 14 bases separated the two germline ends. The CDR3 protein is CACRVDSPEAFF. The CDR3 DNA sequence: TGTGCCTGCAGGGTAGACAGTCCTGAAGCTTTCTTT.

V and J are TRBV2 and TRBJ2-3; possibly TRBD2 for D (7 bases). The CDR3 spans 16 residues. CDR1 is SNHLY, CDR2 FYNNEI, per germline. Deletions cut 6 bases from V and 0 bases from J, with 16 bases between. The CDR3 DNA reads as TGTGCCAGCAGAAGGGGGGGCGGGGGAAGCACAGATACGCAGTATTTT. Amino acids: CASRRGGGGSTDTQYF.

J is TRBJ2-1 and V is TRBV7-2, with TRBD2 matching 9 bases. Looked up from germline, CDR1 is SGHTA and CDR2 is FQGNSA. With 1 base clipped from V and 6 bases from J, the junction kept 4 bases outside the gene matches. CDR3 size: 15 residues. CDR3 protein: CASSLVAGEGNEQFF. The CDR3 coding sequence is TGTGCCAGCAGCTTAGTAGCGGGAGAAGGCAATGAGCAGTTCTTC. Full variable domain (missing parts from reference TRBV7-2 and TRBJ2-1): GAGVSQSPSNKVTEKGKDVELRCDPISGHTALYWYRQSLGQGLEFLIYFQGNSAPDKSGLPSDRFSAERTGGSVSTLTIQRTQQEDSAVYLCASSLVAGEGNEQFFGPGTRLTVL.

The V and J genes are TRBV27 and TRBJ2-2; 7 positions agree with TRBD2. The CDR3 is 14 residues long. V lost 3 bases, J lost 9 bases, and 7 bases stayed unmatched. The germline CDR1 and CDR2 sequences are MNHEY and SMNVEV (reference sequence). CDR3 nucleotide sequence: TGTGCCAGCAGTTTCGGGGCTAGCGGCTGGGAGCTGTTTTTT. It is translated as CASSFGASGWELFF.